This T cell receptor (beta chain) was captured by sequencing in a study of blood T cell repertoires in COVID-19. Turning to the study itself: COVID-19 samples collected from the United States, Italy and Spain covered acute and convalescent phases. Nucleic acid was either cDNA or gDNA, and it came from T cells, B-cell-depleted T cells, or PBMCs.

Original processing methods: Amplification of reference gene primers provided the estimated nucleated cell counts. Sequenced by immunoSEQ multiplex PCR; TCRdb stores in-frame clones only, minus some. V, J and clone size reflect that table, while D and trimming were determined from the DNA. The profile shows approximately 190,000 clones, approximately 84% of them singletons. Per the germline V gene, CDR1 is MNHEY and CDR2 is SVGAGI. Trimming at V came to 10 bases and at J to 3 bases, leaving 11 bases not matched to a gene. The CDR3 runs to 15 residues. The sequenced material came from peripheral blood. The source is a human donor with acute or convalescent COVID-19. The donor label of this sample is uncertain. The chain joins TRBV6-5 to TRBJ2-1, with 8 bases aligning to TRBD1. CDR3 sequence reads: CATFRKGQDYNEQFF. The DNA for the CDR3 is TGTGCCACCTTCAGGAAGGGACAGGACTACAATGAGCAGTTCTTC.